This T cell receptor beta chain was retrieved from a study of blood T cell repertoires in COVID-19. Study-level background: PBMCs, B-cell-depleted T cells, or T cells were the source of the cDNA or gDNA that made up the material.

Authors' data handling: The authors estimated nucleated cell counts from reference gene primer amplification. TCRdb keeps only in-frame clones here, not all; method: immunoSEQ multiplex PCR. Clone size and the V and J calls come from that table; the DNA yielded D and trimming. The sample has roughly 440,000 clones; 70% to 90% are singletons. From germline, CDR1 is LNHDA and CDR2 SQIVND (reference sequence). The V end was cut by 4 bases, the J end by 3 bases, with 9 bases between. The CDR3 contains 14 residues. Material for sequencing was peripheral blood. This TCR was recovered from a woman in her 50s with COVID-19, enrolled during active disease. The chain recombines TRBV19 with TRBJ2-2; possibly TRBD1 for D (6 bases). The CDR3 protein is CASSSQGYTGELFF. The CDR3 DNA reads TGTGCCAGTAGTAGTCAGGGGTACACCGGGGAGCTGTTTTTT.